These T cell receptor beta chains were read from a single sample in a study of CD8+CD57+ T cells in acquired aplastic anemia. TCRdb recomputed calls from the reads with MiXCR, one row per CDR3 protein. The sample shows fewer than 250,000 distinct CDR3 sequences, less than 70% of them seen only once. Sequencing was done on a sample of sorted CD4+, CD8+, or CD8+CD57+ T cells (not recorded which) from PBMCs. These receptors were taken from a human donor in good health, serving as a control. CDR3s include the opening cysteine and the closing phenylalanine or tryptophan. Each record gives: clone size, V gene, D gene, J gene, CDR3 protein, CDR3 DNA. The D gene is left open where the match is weak. The listing skips clone size in some rows; elsewhere it reads once, few, many or a size class.

clone size: once
V gene: TRBV10-2
D gene: NA
J gene: TRBJ2-1
CDR3 protein: CASSESLLNTIEQFF
CDR3 DNA: TGCGCCAGCAGTGAGTCATTACTGAATACAATCGAGCAGTTCTTC

clone size: NA
V gene: TRBV19
D gene: NA
J gene: TRBJ1-5
CDR3 protein: CASSVNRASNQPQHF
CDR3 DNA: TGTGCCAGTAGTGTCAACAGGGCCAGCAATCAGCCCCAGCATTTT

clone size: NA
V gene: TRBV5-1
D gene: TRBD1
J gene: TRBJ1-2
CDR3 protein: CASSPEIIEQGSSGYGYTF
CDR3 DNA: TGCGCCAGCAGCCCCGAGATCATTGAACAGGGGTCCAGCGGGTATGGCTACACCTTC

clone size: NA
V gene: TRBV7-2
D gene: TRBD1
J gene: TRBJ2-7
CDR3 protein: CASSSSTGRSYEQYF
CDR3 DNA: TGTGCCAGCAGCTCTTCGACAGGGAGATCCTACGAGCAGTACTTC

clone size: many
V gene: TRBV6-5
D gene: TRBD1
J gene: TRBJ2-7
CDR3 protein: CASSTAGTGTYEQYF
CDR3 DNA: TGTGCCAGCAGTACGGCCGGGACAGGGACCTACGAGCAGTACTTC

clone size: many
V gene: TRBV20-1
D gene: TRBD1
J gene: TRBJ1-1
CDR3 protein: CSARSQGMGTEAFF
CDR3 DNA: TGCAGTGCTCGATCACAGGGGATGGGCACTGAAGCTTTCTTT

clone size: few
V gene: TRBV6-5
D gene: NA
J gene: TRBJ2-7
CDR3 protein: CASSYSRTWGEQYF
CDR3 DNA: TGTGCCAGCAGTTACTCTCGGACCTGGGGCGAGCAGTACTTC

clone size: NA
V gene: TRBV7-9
D gene: NA
J gene: TRBJ1-4
CDR3 protein: CASSLAQGDEKLFF
CDR3 DNA: TGTGCCAGCAGCTTAGCACAGGGAGACGAAAAACTGTTTTTT

clone size: many
V gene: TRBV19
D gene: NA
J gene: TRBJ1-1
CDR3 protein: CASSIVRGSEAFF
CDR3 DNA: TGTGCCAGTAGTATAGTTAGGGGTTCTGAAGCTTTCTTT

clone size: NA
V gene: TRBV10-2
D gene: TRBD1
J gene: TRBJ2-1
CDR3 protein: CASSEGRDRVTNEQFF
CDR3 DNA: TGCGCCAGCAGTGAGGGGAGGGACAGGGTGACCAATGAGCAGTTCTTC

clone size: many
V gene: TRBV19
D gene: NA
J gene: TRBJ1-5
CDR3 protein: CASSIESWGNQPQHF
CDR3 DNA: TGTGCCAGTAGTATAGAGTCTTGGGGCAATCAGCCCCAGCATTTT

clone size: NA
V gene: TRBV7-9
D gene: NA
J gene: TRBJ2-3
CDR3 protein: CASSLGDLARYTQYF
CDR3 DNA: TGTGCCAGCAGCTTAGGGGACCTAGCCCGTTATACGCAGTATTTT

clone size: once
V gene: TRBV5-1
D gene: TRBD1
J gene: TRBJ2-7
CDR3 protein: CASEKGQGSYEQYF
CDR3 DNA: TGCGCCAGCGAAAAAGGACAGGGGAGCTACGAGCAGTACTTC

clone size: NA
V gene: TRBV6-6
D gene: NA
J gene: TRBJ1-1
CDR3 protein: CAISEAVNTEAFF
CDR3 DNA: TGTGCCATCAGTGAGGCAGTGAACACTGAAGCTTTCTTT

clone size: NA
V gene: TRBV20-1
D gene: NA
J gene: TRBJ2-7
CDR3 protein: CSAPWEQGSYEQYF
CDR3 DNA: TGCAGTGCTCCGTGGGAGCAGGGCTCCTACGAGCAGTACTTC

clone size: many
V gene: TRBV5-8
D gene: NA
J gene: TRBJ1-1
CDR3 protein: CASSLGGTVNTEAFF
CDR3 DNA: TGTGCCAGCAGCTTGGGGGGGACGGTGAACACTGAAGCTTTCTTT

clone size: NA
V gene: TRBV10-2
D gene: NA
J gene: TRBJ1-6
CDR3 protein: CASRPAGNSPLHF
CDR3 DNA: TGCGCCAGCAGGCCCGCCGGTAATTCACCCCTCCACTTT

clone size: many
V gene: TRBV5-1
D gene: NA
J gene: TRBJ1-5
CDR3 protein: CASSPGGVNTNQPQHF
CDR3 DNA: TGCGCCAGCAGCCCGGGGGGGGTCAACACCAATCAGCCCCAGCATTTT

clone size: NA
V gene: TRBV20-1
D gene: TRBD1
J gene: TRBJ1-1
CDR3 protein: CSARVGQGARGLNTEAFF
CDR3 DNA: TGCAGTGCTAGAGTAGGACAGGGGGCGCGGGGCTTGAACACTGAAGCTTTCTTT

clone size: many
V gene: TRBV6-2/TRBV6-3
D gene: TRBD1
J gene: TRBJ1-5
CDR3 protein: CASSSDRVFSNQPQHF
CDR3 DNA: TGTGCCAGCAGCTCGGACAGGGTCTTTAGCAATCAGCCCCAGCATTTT

clone size: NA
V gene: TRBV19
D gene: TRBD1
J gene: TRBJ2-7
CDR3 protein: CASSITGRGKDEQYF
CDR3 DNA: TGTGCCAGTAGTATCACAGGCAGGGGGAAGGACGAGCAGTACTTC

clone size: NA
V gene: TRBV11-3
D gene: NA
J gene: TRBJ2-5
CDR3 protein: CASSWGEQDSQETQYF
CDR3 DNA: TGTGCCAGCAGCTGGGGGGAACAGGACAGCCAAGAGACCCAGTACTTC

clone size: many
V gene: TRBV5-5
D gene: NA
J gene: TRBJ1-4
CDR3 protein: CASTFIQGNEKLFF
CDR3 DNA: TGTGCCAGCACCTTTATTCAGGGGAATGAAAAACTGTTTTTT

clone size: many
V gene: TRBV10-3
D gene: NA
J gene: TRBJ1-5
CDR3 protein: CAISGGENQPQHF
CDR3 DNA: TGTGCCATCAGTGGCGGGGAAAATCAGCCCCAGCATTTT

clone size: many
V gene: TRBV6-4
D gene: NA
J gene: TRBJ1-2
CDR3 protein: CASSGGPPNYGYTF
CDR3 DNA: TGTGCCAGCAGTGGGGGTCCCCCTAACTATGGCTACACCTTC

clone size: NA
V gene: TRBV15
D gene: NA
J gene: TRBJ2-3
CDR3 protein: CATSRDRPGGTDTQYF
CDR3 DNA: TGTGCCACCAGCAGAGATCGGCCCGGCGGGACAGATACGCAGTATTTT

clone size: many
V gene: TRBV9
D gene: NA
J gene: TRBJ1-3
CDR3 protein: CASSARQASISGNTIYF
CDR3 DNA: TGTGCCAGCAGCGCCCGACAGGCTTCAATCTCTGGAAACACCATATATTTT

clone size: NA
V gene: TRBV2
D gene: TRBD1
J gene: TRBJ1-6
CDR3 protein: CASTWTGGMNSPLHF
CDR3 DNA: TGTGCCAGCACCTGGACAGGGGGCATGAATTCACCCCTCCACTTT

clone size: many
V gene: TRBV7-2
D gene: NA
J gene: TRBJ1-4
CDR3 protein: CASTQNGVKNEKLFF
CDR3 DNA: TGTGCCAGCACCCAAAACGGCGTAAAAAATGAAAAACTGTTTTTT

clone size: NA
V gene: TRBV10-2
D gene: NA
J gene: TRBJ2-7
CDR3 protein: CASSESLGPSYEQYF
CDR3 DNA: TGCGCCAGCAGTGAGTCCCTTGGACCATCCTACGAGCAGTACTTC

clone size: NA
V gene: TRBV10-3
D gene: NA
J gene: TRBJ2-1
CDR3 protein: CAITPGQGSNKQFF
CDR3 DNA: TGTGCCATCACCCCGGGACAAGGCTCGAATAAGCAGTTCTTC

clone size: many
V gene: TRBV6-5
D gene: TRBD1
J gene: TRBJ1-1
CDR3 protein: CASSSGTGSTEAFF
CDR3 DNA: TGTGCCAGCAGTTCTGGGACAGGGTCCACTGAAGCTTTCTTT

clone size: NA
V gene: TRBV14
D gene: NA
J gene: TRBJ1-2
CDR3 protein: CASSRRMANYGYTF
CDR3 DNA: TGTGCCAGCAGCAGGAGAATGGCTAACTATGGCTACACCTTC

clone size: many
V gene: TRBV7-2
D gene: TRBD1
J gene: TRBJ2-2
CDR3 protein: CASSARQGANTGELFF
CDR3 DNA: TGTGCCAGCAGCGCAAGACAGGGTGCGAACACCGGGGAGCTGTTTTTT

clone size: few
V gene: TRBV15
D gene: NA
J gene: TRBJ1-6
CDR3 protein: CATSRDTRGVNNSPLHF
CDR3 DNA: TGTGCCACCAGCAGAGATACAAGGGGGGTCAACAATTCACCCCTCCACTTT

clone size: NA
V gene: TRBV11-3
D gene: NA
J gene: TRBJ2-1
CDR3 protein: CASSQGGDYNEQFF
CDR3 DNA: TGTGCCAGCAGCCAAGGGGGGGATTACAATGAGCAGTTCTTC

clone size: few
V gene: TRBV2
D gene: NA
J gene: TRBJ2-1
CDR3 protein: CASSETAFSYNEQFF
CDR3 DNA: TGTGCCAGCAGTGAAACGGCGTTTTCCTACAATGAGCAGTTCTTC

clone size: NA
V gene: TRBV15
D gene: TRBD1
J gene: TRBJ1-4
CDR3 protein: CATSRGQGTGKKLFF
CDR3 DNA: TGTGCCACCAGCAGAGGCCAGGGGACAGGGAAAAAACTGTTTTTT

clone size: NA
V gene: TRBV10-1
D gene: TRBD1
J gene: TRBJ2-1
CDR3 protein: CASSGGQLYNEQFF
CDR3 DNA: TGCGCCAGCAGTGGGGGACAGCTTTACAATGAGCAGTTCTTC

clone size: once
V gene: TRBV2
D gene: NA
J gene: TRBJ1-5
CDR3 protein: CASSVPVQPQHF
CDR3 DNA: TGTGCCAGCAGTGTACCGGTTCAGCCCCAGCATTTT

clone size: NA
V gene: TRBV7-9
D gene: NA
J gene: TRBJ2-7
CDR3 protein: CASMRTSAAYEQYF
CDR3 DNA: TGTGCCAGCATGAGGACGTCAGCAGCATACGAGCAGTACTTC

clone size: medium-sized
V gene: TRBV2
D gene: NA
J gene: TRBJ2-1
CDR3 protein: CASSGGNEQFF
CDR3 DNA: TGTGCCAGCAGTGGGGGCAATGAGCAGTTCTTC

clone size: few
V gene: TRBV18
D gene: TRBD1
J gene: TRBJ1-5
CDR3 protein: CASSLSTGEVNQPQHF
CDR3 DNA: TGTGCCAGCTCACTCTCGACAGGGGAGGTTAATCAGCCCCAGCATTTT

clone size: NA
V gene: TRBV7-8
D gene: NA
J gene: TRBJ1-2
CDR3 protein: CASSPPGRDYGYTF
CDR3 DNA: TGTGCCAGCAGCCCTCCGGGAAGGGACTATGGCTACACCTTC

clone size: many
V gene: TRBV20-1
D gene: NA
J gene: TRBJ1-2
CDR3 protein: CSAINPGSGYTF
CDR3 DNA: TGCAGTGCGATTAACCCGGGGAGTGGCTACACCTTC

clone size: many
V gene: TRBV6-4
D gene: TRBD1
J gene: TRBJ2-7
CDR3 protein: CASSQDRGPYEQYF
CDR3 DNA: TGTGCCAGCAGTCAAGACAGGGGGCCCTACGAGCAGTACTTC

clone size: once
V gene: TRBV24-1
D gene: NA
J gene: TRBJ1-5
CDR3 protein: CATQEYSNQPQHF
CDR3 DNA: TGTGCCACCCAAGAATATAGCAATCAGCCCCAGCATTTT

clone size: many
V gene: TRBV20-1
D gene: TRBD2
J gene: TRBJ2-5
CDR3 protein: CSARGLAAKETQYF
CDR3 DNA: TGCAGTGCTAGAGGCCTAGCGGCTAAAGAGACCCAGTACTTC

clone size: once
V gene: TRBV20-1
D gene: TRBD2
J gene: TRBJ2-1
CDR3 protein: CSAPTSGGGNEQFF
CDR3 DNA: TGCAGTGCTCCTACTAGCGGGGGAGGTAATGAGCAGTTCTTC

clone size: NA
V gene: TRBV20-1
D gene: TRBD1
J gene: TRBJ2-1
CDR3 protein: CSARRTGGNEQFF
CDR3 DNA: TGCAGTGCTAGACGGACAGGGGGGAATGAGCAGTTCTTC

clone size: many
V gene: TRBV5-4
D gene: TRBD2
J gene: TRBJ2-5
CDR3 protein: CASSLGLAGTAETQYF
CDR3 DNA: TGTGCCAGCAGCTTAGGACTAGCGGGGACCGCAGAGACCCAGTACTTC

clone size: many
V gene: TRBV10-3
D gene: NA
J gene: TRBJ1-1
CDR3 protein: CAISEGALQRDTEAFF
CDR3 DNA: TGTGCCATCAGTGAGGGGGCCCTACAGAGGGACACTGAAGCTTTCTTT

clone size: NA
V gene: TRBV2
D gene: TRBD2
J gene: TRBJ2-1
CDR3 protein: CASSLLRLAVYNEQFF
CDR3 DNA: TGTGCCAGCAGTTTATTGCGTCTAGCGGTCTACAATGAGCAGTTCTTC

clone size: NA
V gene: TRBV7-7
D gene: TRBD2
J gene: TRBJ2-2
CDR3 protein: CASSLSGGVFF
CDR3 DNA: TGTGCTAGCAGCCTTAGCGGGGGGGTGTTTTTT

clone size: NA
V gene: TRBV2
D gene: NA
J gene: TRBJ1-6
CDR3 protein: CASMGGITSPLHF
CDR3 DNA: TGTGCCAGCATGGGGGGGATCACTTCACCCCTCCACTTT

clone size: few
V gene: TRBV2
D gene: NA
J gene: TRBJ1-2
CDR3 protein: CASSEGRSFYTF
CDR3 DNA: TGTGCCAGCAGTGAAGGGCGTTCCTTCTACACCTTC

clone size: many
V gene: TRBV12-3/TRBV12-4
D gene: TRBD2
J gene: TRBJ2-5
CDR3 protein: CASSTTSGNQETQYF
CDR3 DNA: TGTGCCAGCAGCACCACTAGCGGGAACCAAGAGACCCAGTACTTC

clone size: NA
V gene: TRBV2
D gene: NA
J gene: TRBJ2-3
CDR3 protein: CASERARTDTQYF
CDR3 DNA: TGTGCCAGCGAGAGGGCTAGAACAGATACGCAGTATTTT

clone size: few
V gene: TRBV6-5
D gene: TRBD2
J gene: TRBJ2-4
CDR3 protein: CASLAGTRAKNIQYF
CDR3 DNA: TGTGCCAGCCTAGCCGGGACTAGAGCCAAAAACATTCAGTACTTC